Given below is one TCR beta chain in context. This sample was included in a study of cytomegalovirus exposure and HLA in healthy donors. The primer mix had 60 Vbeta and 13 Jbeta primers. Assay used: immunoSEQ multiplex PCR; TCRdb lists only in-frame clones, some missing. The repertoire holds around 170,000 clones, 70% to 80% seen once, with about 0.72% in the top ten. CDR1 is PRHDT, CDR2 FYEKMQ, per germline (reference sequence). The CDR3 sequence is 13 residues long. V lost 0 bases and J 2 bases, leaving 4 bases between the germline ends. This clonotype originated in a woman between 40 and 50 years old in good health and CMV-seronegative. Sequencing input: PBMCs. This chain connects TRBV13 to TRBJ2-5; no clear D gene. Here the CDR3 DNA reads TGTGCCAGCAGCTTAGGCAGGCAAGAGACCCAGTACTTC. Translating gives CASSLGRQETQYF.